This T cell receptor (beta chain) is drawn from a study of blood T cells in healthy people across ages. Per-sample yields of isolated PBMCs were at least 7 million. The V gene lost 1 base and the J gene lost 4 bases, with 13 bases spanning the gap. The CDR3 is 15 residues long. Germline CDR1 and CDR2: SGHVS and FQNEAQ. For the second PCR, which ran for about 6 to 11 cycles, a sample-barcoded 5' primer and a J-beta primer mix were used. A 12-random-nucleotide template-switch adaptor tagged each cDNA molecule. A minimum of 2.5 million CDR3-containing paired-end reads was obtained for each sample. MiXCR, run by TCRdb on the 5' RACE reads, gives a single entry per CDR3 protein. The sample carries about 1,600,000 distinct CDR3 sequences, 42% recorded once.

The clonotype was recovered from a woman under 30 in good health. The V call is TRBV7-8, the J call TRBJ1-2, with a possible D match to TRBD1 (5 bases). Sequencing was done on a sample of blood. For the CDR3, the DNA is TGTGCCAGCAGCTTAGGTGACAGACCGCTCTATGGCTACACCTTC. Encoded protein: CASSLGDRPLYGYTF.